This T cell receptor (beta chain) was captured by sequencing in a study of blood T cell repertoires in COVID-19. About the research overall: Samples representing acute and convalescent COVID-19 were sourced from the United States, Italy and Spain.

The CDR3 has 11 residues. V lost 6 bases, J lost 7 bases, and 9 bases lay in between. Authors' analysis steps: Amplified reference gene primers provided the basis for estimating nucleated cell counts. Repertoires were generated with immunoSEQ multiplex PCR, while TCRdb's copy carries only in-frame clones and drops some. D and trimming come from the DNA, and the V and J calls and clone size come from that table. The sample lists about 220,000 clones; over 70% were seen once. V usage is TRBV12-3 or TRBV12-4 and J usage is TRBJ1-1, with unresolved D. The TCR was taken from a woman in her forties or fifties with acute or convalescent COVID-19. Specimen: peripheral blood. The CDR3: CASSPPGEAFF. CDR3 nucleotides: TGTGCCAGCAGCCCACCGGGTGAAGCTTTCTTT.